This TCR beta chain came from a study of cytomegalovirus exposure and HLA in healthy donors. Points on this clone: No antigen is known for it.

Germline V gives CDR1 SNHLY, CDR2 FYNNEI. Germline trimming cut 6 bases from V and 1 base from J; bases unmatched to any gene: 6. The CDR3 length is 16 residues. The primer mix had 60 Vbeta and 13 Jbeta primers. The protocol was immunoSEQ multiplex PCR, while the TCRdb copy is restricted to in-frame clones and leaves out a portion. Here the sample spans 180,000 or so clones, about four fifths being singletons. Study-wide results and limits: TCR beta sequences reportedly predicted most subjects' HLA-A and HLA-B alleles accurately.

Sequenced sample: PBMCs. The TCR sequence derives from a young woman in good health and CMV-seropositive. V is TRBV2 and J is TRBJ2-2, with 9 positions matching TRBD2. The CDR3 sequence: CASRRLAGRNTGELFF. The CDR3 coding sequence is TGTGCCAGCAGGCGGCTAGCGGGGAGGAACACCGGGGAGCTGTTTTTT.